This T cell receptor beta chain emerged from a study of blood T cell repertoires in COVID-19. Study-wide context: The study drew acute and convalescent COVID-19 samples from the United States, Italy and Spain. PBMCs, B-cell-depleted T cells, or T cells provided the cDNA or gDNA that made up the material.

Profiling relied on immunoSEQ multiplex PCR, and the TCRdb table lists in-frame clones only, not all of them. Of 95,000 to 150,000 clones listed, around 85% are singletons. The sample holds one count of this clone. The TCR was taken from a man in his 60s with acute or convalescent COVID-19. The source material was peripheral blood.

The CDR3 loop is CASSEGAPYEQYF. CDR3 bases: TGTGCCAGCAGTGAGGGGGCGCCCTACGAGCAGTACTTC. This chain uses TRBV2 with TRBJ2-7; D may be TRBD1 (6 bases). The CDR3 runs to 13 residues. Trimming cost V 3 bases and J 2 bases, with 8 bases left between them. Germline V gene sequence: CDR1 SNHLY, CDR2 FYNNEI. The full variable domain, its missing parts supplied by reference TRBV2 and TRBJ2-7, is EPEVTQTPSHQVTQMGQEVILRCVPISNHLYFYWYRQILGQKVEFLVSFYNNEISEKSEIFDDQFSVERPDGSNFTLKIRSTKLEDSAMYFCASSEGAPYEQYFGPGTRLTVT.